This paragraph covers one TCR beta chain sequence. Its cognate antigen has yet to be identified. No qualities accompany the bases; no much larger clone lies one base away. This record comes from a study of Ad26.COV2.S vaccination and SARS-CoV-2 variants (dated by TCRdb to about 2021). About the study as a whole: The specificity and breadth of SARS-CoV-2-reactive T cell receptors after Ad26.COV2.S vaccination were assessed by TCRbeta repertoire sequencing. A total of 32 samples were included in the TCR-sequenced set, comprising 19 Ad26.COV2.S vaccine recipients, 5 placebo recipients and 8 SARS-CoV-2 convalescent individuals. The paper's findings and limits, for the study overall: It was noted by the authors that total T cell responses may have been underestimated by the TCR breadth and depth analyses. Substantial breadth of spike-specific CD8+ and CD4+ T cell responses was reported after vaccination. Higher spike-specific TCR breadth was observed in Ad26.COV2.S recipients than in placebo recipients (P = 0.0014). Vaccine and placebo recipients had comparable non-spike TCR breadth, which fits with the vaccine containing only spike.

The immunoSEQ Assay was used to sequence TCRbeta CDR3 regions. After extraction, genomic DNA underwent amplification by bias-controlled multiplex PCR, followed by high-throughput sequencing. Turning to the authors' computational methods: To quantify the absolute abundance of each unique TCRbeta CDR3 region, sequences were collapsed and filtered. T cell fraction was estimated by normalization of TCRbeta template counts to usable DNA, with usable DNA being measured through amplification of reference genes present in all nucleated cells. Repertoire TCRs were annotated as SARS-CoV-2-specific by exact matching of V gene, CDR3 amino acid sequence and J gene to a known reactive TCR set. The reference SARS-CoV-2 TCR set came from MIRA and was filtered for enrichment in COVID-19-positive ImmuneCODE repertoires, removing public or cross-reactive TCRs. Using the MIRA antigens, annotated TCRs were further analysed by specific ORF or by position within an ORF. Depth was the summed frequency of annotated unique rearrangements, while breadth was defined as annotated unique rearrangements over total unique productive rearrangements. TCR breadth was compared between groups using two-sided Wilcoxon rank-sum tests. As stored in TCRdb, this immuneACCESS dataset retains in-frame rearrangements with V and J assigned. A fraction of the clones does not appear; measured against another copy, unresolved V genes explain less than half of the discrepancy, and the remainder lacks a known reason. V and J calls plus clone size are reproduced from that table; the DNA served to infer D and trimming. The sample records fewer than 150,000 clones, 70% to 90% of which are singletons. The ten largest clones take up 4.5% to 6% of the sample.

The trim is 1 base for V and 5 bases for J, with a gap of 11 bases between the germline ends. Taken from cysteine to phenylalanine, the CDR3 has 15 residues. The kept DNA is CDR3 alone, 45 bases in frame from the first base. Looking up the germline V gene (reference sequence) yields CDR1 LNHDA and CDR2 SQIVND. In light of the paper, this sample's time point label describes: individuals recovered from natural SARS-CoV-2 infection. The sample was peripheral blood, taken after recovery from COVID-19. The sequence was obtained from a human donor who had recovered from COVID-19. The chain joins TRBV19 to TRBJ1-4; a tentative D match to TRBD1 spans 6 bases. The CDR3 region: CASSIGTAQNEKLFF. The sequenced DNA: TGTGCCAGTAGTATAGGGACAGCTCAGAATGAAAAACTGTTTTTT.